This TCR beta chain was obtained from a study of shared clonotypes between healthy human individuals. Whole-study context: A donor's plate count was three for CD4 naive and three for CD4 memory; CD8 naive had two and CD8 memory one. Study-wide results and caveats: Naive CD4 clonotypes overlapped across a handful of donors at roughly 5%.

The ends were cut back, 7 bases at V and 0 bases at J, with 15 bases in the middle. The CDR3 is 15 residues long. CDR1 MNHEY and CDR2 SVGAGI come from the germline V gene. Every subset had its genomic DNA shared out evenly among several immunoSEQ plates. Sorted subsets were amplified in replicate PCRs using around 220 ng DNA, about 30,000 T cell genomes. Only in-frame clones appear in the TCRdb table, and some are missing; sequencing was by immunoSEQ multiplex PCR. The sample includes about 1,800,000 clones, roughly 95% of them seen just once. CD45RO-negative cells were positively selected for CCR7, leaving out terminally differentiated effector memory CD45RA+ cells. Details on this clone: The target antigen is unknown.

V usage is TRBV6-5 and J usage is TRBJ1-2; TRBD1 is a possible D gene (5 bases). The source of this sequence is a man aged 18 to 29 in good health. Sequencing was done on a sample of naive CD8+ T cells sorted from blood. The CDR3 protein is CASTASTASNYGYTF. The CDR3 DNA reads as TGTGCCAGCACCGCATCGACAGCTTCTAACTATGGCTACACCTTC.